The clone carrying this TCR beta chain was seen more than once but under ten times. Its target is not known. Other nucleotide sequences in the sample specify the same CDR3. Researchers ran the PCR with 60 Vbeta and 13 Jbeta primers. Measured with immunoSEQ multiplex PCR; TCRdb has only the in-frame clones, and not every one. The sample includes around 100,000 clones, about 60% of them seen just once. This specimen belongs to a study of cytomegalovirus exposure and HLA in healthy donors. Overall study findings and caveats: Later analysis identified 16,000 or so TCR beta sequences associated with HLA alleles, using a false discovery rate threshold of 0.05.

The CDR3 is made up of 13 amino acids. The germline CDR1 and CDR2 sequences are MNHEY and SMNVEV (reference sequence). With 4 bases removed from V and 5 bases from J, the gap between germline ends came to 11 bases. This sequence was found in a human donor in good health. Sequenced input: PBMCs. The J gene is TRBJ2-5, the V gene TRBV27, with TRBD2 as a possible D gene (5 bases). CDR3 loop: CASSSGLLETQYF. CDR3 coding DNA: TGTGCCAGCAGTTCCGGACTCCTGGAGACCCAGTACTTC.